This note documents a single TCR beta chain sequence. The antigen is unknown. This sample is part of a study of shared clonotypes between healthy human individuals. TCRdb's copy holds only in-frame clones and misses some; the assay was immunoSEQ multiplex PCR. The sample yields approximately 320,000 clones, roughly 91% seen once. This CDR3 region has 13 residues. The ends lost 4 bases at V and 6 bases at J; junction bases unmatched: 4. The germline CDR1 and CDR2 sequences are SGDLS and YYNGEE. Study-wide findings and caveats: The study found about 5% of naive CD4 clonotypes shared across a handful of donors.

This chain joins TRBV9 and TRBJ1-1; 9 bases match TRBD1. The sequence derives from a man aged 18 to 30 in good health. The sequenced material came from memory CD8+ T cells sorted from blood. Noted subset: CD45RO+ cells pooled with CCR7-negative TemRA cells. The CDR3 DNA reads as TGTGCCAGCAGCCCATGGACAGGGGCTGAAGCTTTCTTT. Its translation is CASSPWTGAEAFF.